This T cell receptor (beta chain) is from a study of cytomegalovirus exposure and HLA in healthy donors. This CDR3 has 13 residues. Germline values: CDR1 SNHLY, CDR2 FYNNEI. V lost 7 bases and J 4 bases, leaving 13 bases between the germline ends. The PCR contained 60 Vbeta and 13 Jbeta primers. The method was immunoSEQ multiplex PCR; TCRdb's version includes in-frame clones alone and lacks a portion of them. The table lists around 170,000 clones, over 65% of them singletons, with about 1.5% in the top ten. The sample comprised PBMCs. This sequence joins TRBV2 and TRBJ2-5, with a weak D call TRBD2 (7 bases). The receptor's source is a young man in good health and CMV-seronegative. CDR3: CASIVRGPETQYF. The CDR3 coding sequence is TGTGCCAGCATCGTGCGGGGGCCAGAGACCCAGTACTTC.